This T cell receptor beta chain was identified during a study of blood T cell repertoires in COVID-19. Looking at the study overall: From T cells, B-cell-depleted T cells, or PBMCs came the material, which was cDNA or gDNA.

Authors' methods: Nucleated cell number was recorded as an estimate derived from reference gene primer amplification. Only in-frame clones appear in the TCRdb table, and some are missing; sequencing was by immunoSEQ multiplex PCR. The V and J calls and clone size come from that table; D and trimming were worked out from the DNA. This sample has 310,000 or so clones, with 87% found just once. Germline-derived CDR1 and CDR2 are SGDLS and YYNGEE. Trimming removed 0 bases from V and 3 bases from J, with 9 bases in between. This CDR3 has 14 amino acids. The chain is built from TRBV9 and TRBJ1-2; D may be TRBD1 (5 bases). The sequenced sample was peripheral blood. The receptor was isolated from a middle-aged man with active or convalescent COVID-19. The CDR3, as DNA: TGTGCCAGCAGCGTAGGTCAGGGCGACTATGGCTACACCTTC. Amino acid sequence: CASSVGQGDYGYTF.